The 14 T cell receptor beta chains below all came from one sample that was sequenced in a study of early T cells in non-severe SARS-CoV-2 infection (dated by TCRdb to 2020 to 2023). Library preparation was by 5' RACE. Instrument on record: NextSeq 500. TCRdb ran its own pipeline on the public reads, namely fastp trimming at Q25 and MiXCR clone calling, and kept in-frame beta chains. All rows with the same CDR3 protein become a single entry with the most common DNA and genes. For this sample there are nearly 110,000 distinct CDR3 sequences; 11% appear just once. The ten top clones hold 6.5% to 8% of the sample. Sequenced sample: whole blood. Source of these receptors: an adult who was a healthcare worker with PCR-confirmed SARS-CoV-2 infection or an uninfected control (not recorded which).

The table lists this clonotype with many counts. The rearrangement links TRBV12-3 or TRBV12-4 to TRBJ2-1; 9 nucleotides agree with TRBD1. CDR3 length: 15 amino acids. J lost 7 bases, V lost 5 bases, and 9 bases had no gene match. This chain's CDR3 is CASSPRQGGVNEQFF. In DNA, the CDR3 is TGTGCCAGCAGTCCCCGACAGGGGGGGGTGAATGAGCAGTTCTTC.

There are many counts of this clonotype. CDR3 protein: CASSATGLGEQYF. Written as DNA, the CDR3 is TGTGCCAGCAGTGCGACGGGGTTGGGCGAGCAGTACTTC. This chain uses TRBV6-6 with TRBJ2-7, with D possibly TRBD2 on 5 matching bases. V dropped 5 bases and J dropped 6 bases, with 14 bases sitting between them. Germline V lookup: CDR1 MNHNY, CDR2 SVGAGI (reference sequence). This CDR3 has 13 residues.

This clonotype was counted only a few times. This chain joins TRBV1 and TRBJ2-5; TRBD2, as called in the table, went unchecked against the DNA. TRBV1 is assigned pseudogene status. The CDR3 covers 18 residues. The CDR3 region has the DNA TGCACCAGCAGCCAAACCCCGGGACTAGCGGTTATACAAGAGACCCAGTACTTC. It yields the protein CTSSQTPGLAVIQETQYF.

This clonotype was seen a few times. J is TRBJ2-7 and V is TRBV6-2 or TRBV6-3; D is perhaps TRBD1 (6 bases). The V gene's germline CDR1 is MNHEY and CDR2 SVGEGT. The V end lost 5 bases, the J end lost 3 bases, and 17 bases lay between the germline ends. This CDR3 comprises 15 residues. CDR3 amino acids: CASSTLRDIFYEQYF. The CDR3 nucleotides read TGTGCCAGCAGTACCCTCCGGGACATTTTCTACGAGCAGTACTTC.

The count of this clonotype is one. At one end, the junction sequence differs from germline, possibly due to a read error. This sequence joins TRBV6-2 or TRBV6-3 and TRBJ1-2; unclear D gene. This CDR3 comprises 12 residues. Germline assignment: CDR1 MNHEY and CDR2 SVGEGT. CDR3 residues: CTSIGSSYGYTF. CDR3 coding DNA: TGTACCAGCATCGGAAGCTCCTATGGCTACACCTTC.

J is TRBJ1-2 and V is TRBV5-1, with D uncertain. The CDR3 loop spans 13 amino acids. Trimming stripped 4 bases from V and 2 bases from J, with 9 bases between. Germline V gene lookup returns CDR1 SGHRS and CDR2 YFSETQ. The chain's CDR3 is CASSSSVNYGYTF. The CDR3 DNA is TGCGCCAGCAGCAGTTCAGTGAACTATGGCTACACCTTC.

This clonotype was picked up many times. This chain connects TRBV7-8 to TRBJ2-3; D is ambiguous. V lost 2 bases, J lost 3 bases, and 18 bases lay in between. CDR1 and CDR2 (germline): SGHVS, FQNEAQ. The CDR3 loop spans 17 amino acids. CDR3 residues: CASSLIRALGLTDTQYF. CDR3 bases: TGTGCCAGCAGCTTAATTCGTGCGTTGGGTTTAACAGATACGCAGTATTTT.

The sample holds many counts of this clonotype. The chain joins TRBV27 to TRBJ2-5, with D possibly TRBD1 on 7 matching bases. This CDR3 spans 15 amino acids. CDR1 is MNHEY, CDR2 SMNVEV, per germline (reference sequence). The V gene lost 6 bases and the J gene lost 5 bases, with 19 bases spanning the gap. The chain's CDR3 is CASSSYRGRGETQYF. As DNA, the CDR3 is TGTGCCAGCAGCTCTTACAGGGGTCGGGGGGAGACCCAGTACTTC.

This clonotype occurred many times. This chain uses TRBV7-6 with TRBJ2-2; 9 bases are a match to TRBD1. Unmatched junction bases numbered 4, after V lost 3 bases and J lost 2 bases. CDR3 size: 16 residues. The germline V gene encodes CDR1 SGHVS and CDR2 FNYEAQ. The CDR3 loop reads CASSLWDRVNTGELFF. Here the CDR3 DNA reads TGTGCCAGCAGCTTGTGGGACAGGGTTAACACCGGGGAGCTGTTTTTT.

This clonotype appeared a few times. The chain uses TRBV30 and TRBJ1-5, with 9 bases matching TRBD1. This CDR3 region has 16 residues. Germline assignment: CDR1 GTSNPN and CDR2 SVGIG (reference sequence). With 2 bases clipped from V and 2 bases from J, the junction kept 7 bases outside the gene matches. The CDR3 spells CAWSPRRTGGNQPQHF. CDR3 sequence (DNA): TGTGCCTGGAGTCCCCGGCGGACAGGGGGCAATCAGCCCCAGCATTTT.

Many counts were recorded for this clonotype. The chain employs TRBV5-1 and TRBJ2-6; no clear D. The germline gives CDR1 SGHRS, CDR2 YFSETQ. This CDR3 contains 15 residues. V was pared by 0 bases and J by 2 bases, with 6 bases between. In nucleotides, the CDR3 is TGCGCCAGCAGCTTGGAAAGTGCTGGGGCCAACGTCCTGACTTTC. This translates into CASSLESAGANVLTF.

This chain connects TRBV2 to TRBJ2-1, with 8 nucleotides matching TRBD2. Germline values: CDR1 SNHLY, CDR2 FYNNEI. The CDR3 extends over 17 amino acids. The junction had 11 bases not matched to a gene; V was cut back by 2 bases and J by 5 bases. In DNA, the CDR3 is TGTGCCAGCAGTGAAAGGGCCATCCCGACTAGCGACAATGAGCAGTTCTTC. Translating gives CASSERAIPTSDNEQFF.

This clonotype was seen a single time. A read error may produce the germline difference seen at one junction end. J is TRBJ2-1 and V is TRBV5-6; D ambiguous. The CDR3 has 14 amino acids. Germline V lookup: CDR1 SGHDT, CDR2 YYEEEE. The CDR3 bases are TGTGCCAGCAGCCTACCCCTGAGCTACAATGTGCAGTTCTTC. Its translation: CASSLPLSYNVQFF.

The chain is built from TRBV19 and TRBJ2-7; TRBD2 matches 8 bases. V lost 3 bases and J lost 4; bases outside the gene matches: 35. Germline-derived CDR1 and CDR2 are LNHDA and SQIVND (reference sequence). The length of the CDR3 is 24 residues. The CDR3 reads CASSIGSRPPGRSGGAAGRYEQYF. The CDR3 DNA sequence: TGTGCCAGTAGTATTGGATCCCGGCCCCCCGGTAGGAGCGGGGGCGCTGCGGGGAGGTACGAGCAGTACTTC.